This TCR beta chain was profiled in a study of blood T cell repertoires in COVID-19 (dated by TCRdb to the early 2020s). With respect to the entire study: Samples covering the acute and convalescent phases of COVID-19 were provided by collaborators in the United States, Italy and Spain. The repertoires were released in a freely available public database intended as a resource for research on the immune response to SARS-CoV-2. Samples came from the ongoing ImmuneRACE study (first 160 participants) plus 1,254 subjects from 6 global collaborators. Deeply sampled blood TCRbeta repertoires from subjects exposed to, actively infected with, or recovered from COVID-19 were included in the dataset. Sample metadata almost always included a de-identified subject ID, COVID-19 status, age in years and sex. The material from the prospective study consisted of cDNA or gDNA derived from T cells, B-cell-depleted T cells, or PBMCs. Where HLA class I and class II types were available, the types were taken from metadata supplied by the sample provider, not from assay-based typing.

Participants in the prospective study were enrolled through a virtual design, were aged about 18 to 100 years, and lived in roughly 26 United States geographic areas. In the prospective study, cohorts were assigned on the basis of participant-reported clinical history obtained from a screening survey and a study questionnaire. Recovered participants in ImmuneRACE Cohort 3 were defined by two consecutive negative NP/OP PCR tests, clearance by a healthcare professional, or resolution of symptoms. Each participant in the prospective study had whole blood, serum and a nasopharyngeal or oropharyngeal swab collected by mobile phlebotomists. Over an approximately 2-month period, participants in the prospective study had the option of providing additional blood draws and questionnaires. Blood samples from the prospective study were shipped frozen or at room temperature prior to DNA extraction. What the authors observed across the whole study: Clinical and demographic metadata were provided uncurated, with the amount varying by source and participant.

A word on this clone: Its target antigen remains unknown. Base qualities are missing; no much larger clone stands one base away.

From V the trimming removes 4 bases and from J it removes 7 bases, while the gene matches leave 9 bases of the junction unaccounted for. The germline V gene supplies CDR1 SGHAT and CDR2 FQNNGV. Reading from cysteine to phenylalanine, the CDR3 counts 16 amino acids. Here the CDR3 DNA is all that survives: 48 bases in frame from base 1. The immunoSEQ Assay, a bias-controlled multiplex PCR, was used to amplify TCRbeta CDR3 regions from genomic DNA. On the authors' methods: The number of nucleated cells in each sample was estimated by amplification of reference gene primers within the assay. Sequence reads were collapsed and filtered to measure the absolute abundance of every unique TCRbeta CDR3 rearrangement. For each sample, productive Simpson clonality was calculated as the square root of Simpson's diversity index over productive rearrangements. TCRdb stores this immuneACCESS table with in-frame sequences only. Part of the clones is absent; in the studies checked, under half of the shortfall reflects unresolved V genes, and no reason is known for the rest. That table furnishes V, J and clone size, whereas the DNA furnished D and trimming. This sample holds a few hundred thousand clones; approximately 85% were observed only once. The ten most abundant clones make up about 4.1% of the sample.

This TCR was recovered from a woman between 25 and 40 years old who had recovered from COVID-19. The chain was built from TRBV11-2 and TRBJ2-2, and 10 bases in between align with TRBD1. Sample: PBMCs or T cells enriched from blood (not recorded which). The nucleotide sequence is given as TGTGCCAGCAGCTCCCTAGACAGGGGGCCGATCGGGGAGCTGTTTTTT. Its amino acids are CASSSLDRGPIGELFF.